One and the same sample provided the 32 T cell receptor beta chains below, sequenced in a study of T cells in Graves' hyperthyroidism and ophthalmopathy. RNA transcripts provided the source from which TCR beta CDR3 regions were amplified. Researchers ran a first-round RT-PCR on the TCR CDR3 using the HTBI primer set. TCRdb used MiXCR to reprocess the multiplex PCR reads, holding one entry per CDR3 protein. Altogether hundreds of thousands of distinct CDR3 sequences are present, 16% being singletons, with the ten largest covering 28%. The sample consisted of blood. The receptors stem from a woman aged 18-29 years with Graves' ophthalmopathy.

J is TRBJ2-7 and V is TRBV18, with TRBD1 identical over 10 bases. Germline V gives CDR1 KGHSH, CDR2 LQKENI. The CDR3 extends over 14 amino acids. J was trimmed by 5 bases and V by 3 bases; bases with no gene match: 4. The CDR3 here is CASSPGTGVDEQYF. The CDR3 nucleotides read TGTGCCAGCTCACCCGGGACAGGGGTAGACGAGCAGTACTTC. Drawing the rest from reference TRBV18 and TRBJ2-7, the complete variable domain is NAGVMQNPRHLVRRRGQEARLRCSPMKGHSHVYWYRQLPEEGLKFMVYLQKENIIDESGMPKERFSAEFPKEGPSILRIQQVVRGDSAAYFCASSPGTGVDEQYFGPGTRLTVT.

For this clonotype: A much larger clone lies one base from this, so it may be a read error. CDR3 nucleotide sequence: TGTGCCAGCAGCCTGACAGGAGCGGGGATCGGGGAGCTGTTTTTT. Translated: CASSLTGAGIGELFF. V is TRBV28 and J is TRBJ2-2; D might be TRBD2 (7 bases). The V and J ends lost 6 bases and 7 bases respectively, with 18 bases between them. This CDR3 has 15 amino acids. Germline V gene data show CDR1 as MDHEN and CDR2 as SYDVKM.

This clonotype was observed at least ten times. The chain is built from TRBV6-6 and TRBJ2-3, with 9 bases aligning to TRBD2. Germline V gene data show CDR1 as MNHNY and CDR2 as SVGAGI (reference sequence). After removal of 2 bases from V and 4 bases from J, the junction contained 4 bases not matched to a gene. CDR3 length: 15 amino acids. The CDR3 region has the DNA TGTGCCAGCAGTTACCGGGGCGGGGGGGCAGATACGCAGTATTTT. This gives the protein CASSYRGGGADTQYF.

This clonotype was seen only a few times. This chain uses TRBV28 with TRBJ1-2, with unresolved D. Germline V gene sequence: CDR1 MDHEN, CDR2 SYDVKM. Trimming took off 6 bases at V and 8 bases at J, with 13 bases between the two ends. The length of the CDR3 is 12 residues. Written as DNA, the CDR3 is TGTGCCAGCAGCTTTTCGGGCGAGGGCTACACCTTC. It translates to CASSFSGEGYTF.

This clonotype was counted many times. This chain links TRBV30 with TRBJ2-1; D is unresolved. Trimming cost V 1 base and J 5 bases, with 6 bases left between them. The V gene's germline CDR1 is GTSNPN and CDR2 SVGIG (reference sequence). This CDR3 region has 12 residues. The CDR3 DNA follows: TGTGCCTGGAGTGCGGTCCACAATGAGCAGTTCTTC. Translation: CAWSAVHNEQFF.

The chain couples TRBV19 to TRBJ2-2; no clear D. V was pared by 1 base and J by 2 bases, with 5 bases between. The length of the CDR3 is 14 residues. Looked up from germline, CDR1 is LNHDA and CDR2 is SQIVND (reference sequence). The CDR3 nucleotides are TGTGCCAGTAGTATAGGCCTCAACACCGGGGAGCTGTTTTTT. It translates to CASSIGLNTGELFF.

This clonotype was seen more than once but under ten times. The rearrangement joins TRBV6-1 to TRBJ1-5; TRBD1 might be the D (5 bases). The CDR3 is 13 amino acids. Per the germline V gene, CDR1 is MNHNS and CDR2 is SASEGT. V lost 7 bases and J 3 bases, leaving 10 bases between the germline ends. The CDR3 loop is CASTRGFNQPQHF. The CDR3 DNA is TGTGCCAGCACAAGGGGATTCAATCAGCCCCAGCATTTT.

There are many counts of this clonotype. The V gene is TRBV11-2, the J gene TRBJ2-7, with 7 bases lining up with TRBD1. Trimming cost V 5 bases and J 0 bases; bases outside gene matches: 1. Germline assignment: CDR1 SGHAT and CDR2 FQNNGV. The CDR3 extends over 13 amino acids. Here the CDR3 reads CASSTGVSYEQYF. The CDR3 DNA is TGTGCCAGCAGCACAGGGGTCTCCTACGAGCAGTACTTC.

This clonotype was seen ten or more times. CDR3 region: CASSSTGRNTGELFF. In DNA form, the CDR3 reads TGTGCCAGCAGTTCAACAGGGAGGAACACCGGGGAGCTGTTTTTT. The chain carries TRBV6-1 and TRBJ2-2; possibly TRBD1 for D (6 bases). V lost 5 bases to trimming and J lost 1 base, with 11 bases between them. This CDR3 contains 15 residues. Looked up from germline, CDR1 is MNHNS and CDR2 is SASEGT.

Ten or more counts support this clonotype. The chain recombines TRBV11-2 with TRBJ2-2; maybe TRBD1 (6 bases). CDR1 and CDR2 (germline): SGHAT, FQNNGV. The V gene lost 5 bases and the J gene lost 5 bases, with 18 bases spanning the gap. This CDR3 has 16 amino acids. The CDR3 reads CASSPNRDIGTGELFF. Written as DNA, the CDR3 is TGTGCCAGCAGCCCGAACCGGGACATCGGGACCGGGGAGCTGTTTTTT.

The rearrangement uses TRBV3-1 and TRBJ2-5; possibly TRBD1 or TRBD2 for D (5 bases each). Germline loops: CDR1 LGHDT, CDR2 YNNKEL (reference sequence). The V end was cut by 1 base, the J end by 5 bases, with 5 bases between. CDR3 size: 12 residues. The CDR3 sequence is CASSQGDETQYF. The CDR3 DNA is TGTGCCAGCAGCCAAGGGGACGAGACCCAGTACTTC.

This clonotype was seen many times. V usage is TRBV18 and J usage is TRBJ1-1, with TRBD1 matching over 10 bases. CDR3 length: 16 residues. From germline, CDR1 is KGHSH and CDR2 LQKENI. Losses at the gene ends were 5 bases for V and 3 bases for J; bases not matched to a gene: 9. The CDR3, as DNA: TGTGCCAGCTCAGGACGGACAGGGGGATTGGACACTGAAGCTTTCTTT. It specifies CASSGRTGGLDTEAFF.

This clonotype was counted many times. The V call is TRBV20-1, the J call TRBJ2-6; 7 bases are shared with TRBD2. This CDR3 is 19 amino acids long. Trimming at V came to 3 bases and at J to 5 bases, leaving 19 bases not matched to a gene. Germline-derived CDR1 and CDR2 are DFQATT and SNEGSKA (reference sequence). CDR3 coding DNA: TGCAGTGCTAGGAGGCTCATCGGCCTAGGGAGGGAACGGGCCAACGTCCTGACTTTC. This codes for CSARRLIGLGRERANVLTF.

The table lists this clonotype with many counts. The rearrangement joins TRBV19 to TRBJ1-5; tentative D call: TRBD1 (5 bases). From germline, CDR1 is LNHDA and CDR2 SQIVND (reference sequence). This CDR3 has 17 amino acids. The V end lost 4 bases, the J end lost 1 base, and 17 bases lay between the germline ends. The DNA of the CDR3 is TGTGCCAGTAGTACCCTCCAAACAGAGGGGAGCAATCAGCCCCAGCATTTT. Translated: CASSTLQTEGSNQPQHF.

This clonotype was seen only a few times. The genes are TRBV20-1 and TRBJ2-2, with TRBD2 matching 7 bases. The CDR3 length is 15 residues. The V and J ends lost 3 bases and 2 bases, in that order; junction bases with no gene match: 6. Germline CDR1 reads DFQATT; CDR2 reads SNEGSKA (reference sequence). CDR3: CSARGGGGNTGELFF. The CDR3 bases are TGCAGTGCTAGGGGCGGCGGGGGAAACACCGGGGAGCTGTTTTTT.

This clonotype was counted between two and nine times. The chain recombines TRBV20-1 with TRBJ2-2, with 9 bases that match TRBD2. V dropped 5 bases and J dropped 6; count of bases not matched to a gene: 7. The CDR3 has 14 amino acids. CDR1 and CDR2 (germline): DFQATT, SNEGSKA (reference sequence). The CDR3 here is CSARRSGRSGELFF. The CDR3 DNA sequence: TGCAGTGCTCGGAGAAGCGGGAGGTCCGGGGAGCTGTTTTTT.

This rearrangement joins TRBV4-1 to TRBJ2-1; 12 bases fit TRBD2. V lost 0 bases and J lost 0; bases outside the gene matches: 9. From germline, CDR1 is MGHRA and CDR2 YSYEKL. The CDR3 extends over 20 amino acids. CDR3 bases: TGCGCCAGCAGCCAAGATGGGGCTAGCGGGAGGGTCAGCTCCTACAATGAGCAGTTCTTC. Amino acids: CASSQDGASGRVSSYNEQFF.

The gene calls are TRBV28 and TRBJ1-5, with TRBD1 matching over 7 bases. V lost 4 bases to trimming and J lost 0 bases; unmatched junction nucleotides: 6. The CDR3 loop spans 16 amino acids. The germline gives CDR1 MDHEN, CDR2 SYDVKM. Here the CDR3 reads CASSSLGTVSNQPQHF. The CDR3 DNA follows: TGTGCCAGCAGTTCTCTCGGGACAGTTAGCAATCAGCCCCAGCATTTT.

V gene TRBV7-9 combines with J gene TRBJ2-2; 13 bases are a match to TRBD2. This CDR3 has 19 residues. After removal of 5 bases from V and 6 bases from J, the junction contained 15 bases not matched to a gene. Germline lookup yields CDR1 SEHNR and CDR2 FQNEAQ (reference sequence). In DNA form, the CDR3 reads TGTGCCAGCAGCCCCCGAGGGACTAGCGGGGTTGTCAACGCCGGGGAGCTGTTTTTT. It encodes CASSPRGTSGVVNAGELFF.

This clonotype was detected many times. This could be a read error, since a much larger clone is one nucleotide away. The chain employs TRBV5-1 and TRBJ2-2; D is ambiguous. V was clipped by 1 base and J by 4 bases, with 2 bases between them. The CDR3 loop spans 12 amino acids. Per germline, CDR1 SGHRS and CDR2 YFSETQ. The chain's CDR3 is CASSLTTGELFF. CDR3 nucleotides: TGCGCCAGCAGCTTGACCACCGGGGAGCTGTTTTTT.

This clonotype was counted ten times or more. The V gene is TRBV5-1, the J gene TRBJ2-2; D is unclear. The CDR3 has 13 amino acids. Trimming pared 1 base from V and 5 bases from J, leaving 6 bases between. The V gene's germline CDR1 is SGHRS and CDR2 YFSETQ. The DNA for the CDR3 is TGCGCCAGCAGCTTGCAACCGACCGGGGAGCTGTTTTTT. Translating gives CASSLQPTGELFF.

The CDR3: CAWGGPLVGEQYF. DNA for the CDR3: TGTGCCTGGGGAGGTCCTTTGGTGGGGGAGCAGTACTTC. The J gene is TRBJ2-7, the V gene TRBV30, with a weak D call TRBD2 (5 bases). Germline V lookup: CDR1 GTSNPN, CDR2 SVGIG (reference sequence). V was shortened by 5 bases and J by 7 bases, with 18 bases between the two germline ends. This CDR3 has 13 amino acids.

In this sample, this clonotype turned up many times. V is TRBV5-1 and J is TRBJ1-1; TRBD1 is a possible D gene (5 bases). Germline loops: CDR1 SGHRS, CDR2 YFSETQ. This CDR3 region has 15 residues. V lost 4 bases, J lost 1 base, and 14 bases lay in between. CDR3 region: CASSAGWGKNTEAFF. In DNA form, the CDR3 reads TGCGCCAGCAGCGCCGGTTGGGGGAAGAACACTGAAGCTTTCTTT.

This clonotype was seen ten or more times. The chain couples TRBV11-2 to TRBJ1-5; D uncertain. CDR1 SGHAT and CDR2 FQNNGV come from the germline V gene. The germline V and J ends were trimmed by 1 base and 3 bases, with 16 bases remaining between them. This CDR3 contains 17 residues. DNA for the CDR3: TGTGCCAGCAGCTTAGTCGGCGGACTTAGATCCAATCAGCCCCAGCATTTT. It encodes CASSLVGGLRSNQPQHF.

The rearrangement links TRBV5-4 to TRBJ1-1; TRBD1 agrees at 9 bases. Trimming cost V 0 bases and J 5 bases; bases outside gene matches: 5. This CDR3 has 15 residues. Germline CDR1 is SGHNT and CDR2 is YYREEE (reference sequence). The CDR3 bases are TGTGCCAGCAGCTTGGCGGGACAGGGAGTTACTGAAGCTTTCTTT. Translated, it gives CASSLAGQGVTEAFF. The full variable domain, rest sourced from reference TRBV5-4 and TRBJ1-1, is ETGVTQSPTHLIKTRGQQVTLRCSSQSGHNTVSWYQQALGQGPQFIFQYYREEENGRGNFPPRFSGLQFPNYSSELNVNALELDDSALYLCASSLAGQGVTEAFFGQGTRLTVV.

This chain links TRBV28 with TRBJ2-1; D remains ambiguous. The germline V and J ends were trimmed by 2 bases and 0 bases, with 5 bases remaining between them. From germline, CDR1 is MDHEN and CDR2 SYDVKM. The CDR3 is 14 amino acids. Written as DNA, the CDR3 is TGTGCCAGCAGTTTAGAGAGCTCCTACAATGAGCAGTTCTTC. Translation: CASSLESSYNEQFF.

The chain is built from TRBV28 and TRBJ2-7; 7 bases are shared with TRBD1. V was pared by 7 bases and J by 1 base, with 4 bases of the junction left unmatched. Per germline, CDR1 MDHEN and CDR2 SYDVKM. This CDR3 contains 13 residues. The CDR3 nucleotides are TGTGCCAGCAAGACAGGGAGATCCTACGAGCAGTACTTC. Protein: CASKTGRSYEQYF.

The table lists this clonotype with many counts. In DNA form, the CDR3 reads TGTGCCTGGAGTGTACACGGGAACACTGAAGCTTTCTTT. This gives the protein CAWSVHGNTEAFF. This rearrangement joins TRBV30 to TRBJ1-1, with D hard to call. The CDR3 length is 13 residues. V was cut by 0 bases and J by 1 base, with 6 bases left in between. Per the germline V gene, CDR1 is GTSNPN and CDR2 is SVGIG (reference sequence).

This clonotype was seen at least ten times. The chain recombines TRBV20-1 with TRBJ1-1; 11 bases are shared with TRBD1. J lost 0 bases, V lost 5 bases, and 2 bases had no gene match. The CDR3 runs to 14 residues. CDR1 and CDR2 from the germline V gene are DFQATT and SNEGSKA (reference sequence). The CDR3 sequence is CSAWTGGLNTEAFF. CDR3 nucleotide sequence: TGCAGTGCTTGGACAGGGGGCTTGAACACTGAAGCTTTCTTT.

This clonotype was seen many times. The genes are TRBV18 and TRBJ2-1; 8 positions match TRBD1. This CDR3 is 16 amino acids long. Trimming removed 8 bases from V and 7 bases from J; junction bases left unmatched: 16. The germline V gene encodes CDR1 KGHSH and CDR2 LQKENI. CDR3 in amino acids: CASTTVQGALGNEQFF. CDR3 DNA: TGTGCCAGCACCACCGTCCAGGGGGCGCTTGGGAATGAGCAGTTCTTC.

This clonotype was counted between two and nine times. The chain uses TRBV19 and TRBJ2-2, with 7 bases matching TRBD2. This CDR3 comprises 15 residues. J gave up 3 bases and V 7 bases, and 8 bases lay outside the gene matches. CDR1 and CDR2 from the germline V gene are LNHDA and SQIVND (reference sequence). In DNA, the CDR3 is TGTGCCAGTACAATGGCAGGGAGGGACACCGGGGAGCTGTTTTTT. This codes for CASTMAGRDTGELFF. Together with reference TRBV19 and TRBJ2-2, the CDR3 gives the full variable domain: DGGITQSPKYLFRKEGQNVTLSCEQNLNHDAMYWYRQDPGQGLRLIYYSQIVNDFQKGDIAEGYSVSREKKESFPLTVTSAQKNPTAFYLCASTMAGRDTGELFFGEGSRLTVL.

In its sample, this clonotype was seen many times. V gene TRBV5-1 combines with J gene TRBJ2-5; a possible D gene is TRBD1 (6 bases). CDR3 length equals 13 residues. With 4 bases removed from V and 2 bases from J, the gap between germline ends came to 9 bases. Germline V CDR1 and CDR2: SGHRS, YFSETQ. CDR3 sequence reads: CASSGTPQETQYF. The DNA of the CDR3 is TGCGCCAGCAGCGGGACACCACAAGAGACCCAGTACTTC.